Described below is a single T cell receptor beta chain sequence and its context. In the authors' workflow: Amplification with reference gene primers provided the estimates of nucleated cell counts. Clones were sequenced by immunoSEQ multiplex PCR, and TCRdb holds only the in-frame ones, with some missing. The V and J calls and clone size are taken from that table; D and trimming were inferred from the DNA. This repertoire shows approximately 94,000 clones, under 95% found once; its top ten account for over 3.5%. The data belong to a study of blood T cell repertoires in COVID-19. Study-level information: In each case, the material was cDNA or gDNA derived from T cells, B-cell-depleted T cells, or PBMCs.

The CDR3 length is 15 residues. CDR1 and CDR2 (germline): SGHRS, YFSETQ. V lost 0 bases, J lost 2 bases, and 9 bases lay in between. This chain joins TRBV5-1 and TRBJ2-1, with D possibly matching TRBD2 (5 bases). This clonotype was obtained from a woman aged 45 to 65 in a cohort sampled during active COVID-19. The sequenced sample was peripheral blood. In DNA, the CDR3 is TGCGCCAGCAGCTTGGCCCCCGGGGCCTACAATGAGCAGTTCTTC. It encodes CASSLAPGAYNEQFF.